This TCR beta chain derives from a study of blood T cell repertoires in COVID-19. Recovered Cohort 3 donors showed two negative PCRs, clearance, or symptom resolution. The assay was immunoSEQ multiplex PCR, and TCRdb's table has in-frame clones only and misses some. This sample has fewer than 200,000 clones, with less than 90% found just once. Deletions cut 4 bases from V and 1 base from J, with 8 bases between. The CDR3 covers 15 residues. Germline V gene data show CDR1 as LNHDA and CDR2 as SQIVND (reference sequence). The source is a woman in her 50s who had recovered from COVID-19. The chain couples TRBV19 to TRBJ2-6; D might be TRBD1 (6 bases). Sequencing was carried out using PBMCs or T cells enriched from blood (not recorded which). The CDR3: CASSTRGSGANVLTF. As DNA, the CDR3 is TGTGCCAGTAGTACCAGGGGTTCTGGGGCCAACGTCCTGACTTTC.